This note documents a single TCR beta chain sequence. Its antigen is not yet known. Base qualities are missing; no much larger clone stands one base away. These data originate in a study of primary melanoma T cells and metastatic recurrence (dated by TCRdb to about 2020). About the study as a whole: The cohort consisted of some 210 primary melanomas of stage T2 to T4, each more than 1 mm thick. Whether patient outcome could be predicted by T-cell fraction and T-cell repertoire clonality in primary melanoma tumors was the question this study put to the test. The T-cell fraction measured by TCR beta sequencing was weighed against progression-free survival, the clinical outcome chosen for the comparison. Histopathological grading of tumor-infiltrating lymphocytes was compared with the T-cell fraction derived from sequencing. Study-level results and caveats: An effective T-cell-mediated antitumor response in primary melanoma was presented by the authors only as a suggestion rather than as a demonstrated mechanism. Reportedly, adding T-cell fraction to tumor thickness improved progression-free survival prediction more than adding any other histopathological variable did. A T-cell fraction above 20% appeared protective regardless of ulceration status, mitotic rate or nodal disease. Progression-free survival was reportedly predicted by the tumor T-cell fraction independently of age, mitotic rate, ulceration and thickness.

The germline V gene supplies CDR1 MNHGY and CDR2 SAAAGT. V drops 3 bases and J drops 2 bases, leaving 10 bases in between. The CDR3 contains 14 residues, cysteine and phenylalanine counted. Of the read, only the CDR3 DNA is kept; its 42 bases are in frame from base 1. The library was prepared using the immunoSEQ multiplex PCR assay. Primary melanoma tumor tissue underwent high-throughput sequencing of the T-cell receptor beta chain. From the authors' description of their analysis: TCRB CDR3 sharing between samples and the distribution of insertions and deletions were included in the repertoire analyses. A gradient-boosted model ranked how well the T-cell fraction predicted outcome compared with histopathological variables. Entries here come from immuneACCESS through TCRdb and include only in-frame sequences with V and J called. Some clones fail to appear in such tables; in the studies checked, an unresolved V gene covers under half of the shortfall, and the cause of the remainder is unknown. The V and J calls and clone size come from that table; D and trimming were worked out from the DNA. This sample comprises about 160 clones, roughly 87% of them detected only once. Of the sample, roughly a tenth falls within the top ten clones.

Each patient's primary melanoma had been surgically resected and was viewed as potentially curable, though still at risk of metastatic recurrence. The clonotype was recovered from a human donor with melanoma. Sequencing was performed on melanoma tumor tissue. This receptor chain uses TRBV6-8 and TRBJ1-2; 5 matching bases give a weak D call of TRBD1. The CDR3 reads CASSYFGGNYGYTF. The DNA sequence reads TGTGCCAGCAGTTATTTTGGGGGAAACTATGGCTACACCTTC.